The 25 T cell receptor beta chains below were found in one sample sequenced in a study of control samples from healthy donors and cancer patients. Libraries were prepared by immunoSEQ multiplex PCR; TCRdb keeps only in-frame clonotypes and omits some of them. The sample carries about 63,000 clones, 65% to 90% recorded once. Material: blood. The receptors here all came from a man aged 35 to 55 in good health.

The chain is built from TRBV19 and TRBJ2-1; 13 bases are a match to TRBD2. The CDR3 is 17 amino acids. With V trimmed by 4 bases and J by 0 bases, 3 bases remained unmatched. CDR1 LNHDA and CDR2 SQIVND come from the germline V gene (reference sequence). The CDR3 sequence: CASSSGLAGASYNEQFF. CDR3 nucleotides: TGTGCCAGTAGTAGTGGACTAGCGGGAGCCTCCTACAATGAGCAGTTCTTC. The whole variable domain, remainder taken from reference TRBV19 and TRBJ2-1, is DGGITQSPKYLFRKEGQNVTLSCEQNLNHDAMYWYRQDPGQGLRLIYYSQIVNDFQKGDIAEGYSVSREKKESFPLTVTSAQKNPTAFYLCASSSGLAGASYNEQFFGPGTRLTVL.

The CDR3 reads CASGRDSGTEAFF. The DNA of the CDR3 is TGCGCCAGCGGCCGGGATTCGGGGACTGAAGCTTTCTTT. The rearrangement uses TRBV10-2 and TRBJ1-1; D uncertain. Per the germline V gene, CDR1 is WSHSY and CDR2 is SAAADI. Trimming removed 8 bases from V and 5 bases from J, with 15 bases in between. The CDR3 sequence is 13 residues long.

In its sample, this clone was seen a few times. This chain connects TRBV6-5 to TRBJ2-7, with a tentative D call TRBD1 (6 bases). Germline V CDR1 and CDR2: MNHEY, SVGAGI. There are 16 residues in the CDR3. V shed 2 bases and J shed 3 bases, with 17 bases lying between them. The CDR3 DNA reads as TGTGCCAGCAGTTACCAGCCCGGGACAACCCTCTACGAGCAGTACTTC. Residues: CASSYQPGTTLYEQYF.

J is TRBJ2-7 and V is TRBV29-1, with 9 bases matching TRBD2. V gave up 6 bases and J gave up 2 bases; unmatched junction bases: 8. Germline V gene data show CDR1 as SQVTM and CDR2 as ANQGSEA. This CDR3 is built from 14 residues. DNA of the CDR3: TGCAGCGTCTATCTTCTAGCGGGGCCCTACGAGCAGTACTTC. Translating gives CSVYLLAGPYEQYF.

This clone appeared once. The chain couples TRBV5-8 to TRBJ1-3, with 7 bases aligning to TRBD1. J was trimmed by 0 bases and V by 5 bases; bases with no gene match: 5. CDR3 length: 15 residues. The germline V gene has CDR1 SGHTS and CDR2 YDEGEE. CDR3 coding DNA: TGTGCCAGCAGAGACAGGGCGAGCTCTGGAAACACCATATATTTT. Its protein product is CASRDRASSGNTIYF.

This clone appeared a few times. The gene calls are TRBV2 and TRBJ2-2; 11 bases fit TRBD2. Germline loops: CDR1 SNHLY, CDR2 FYNNEI. CDR3 length equals 16 residues. V gave up 6 bases and J gave up 4 bases; unmatched junction bases: 7. The CDR3 is CASRTSGEAPTGELFF. The CDR3 DNA reads TGTGCCAGCAGGACTAGCGGGGAGGCGCCCACCGGGGAGCTGTTTTTT.

The CDR3 loop is CASSLSHQPRDTQYF. The CDR3 region has the DNA TGTGCCAGCAGTTTAAGTCACCAGCCCAGGGATACGCAGTATTTT. This chain joins TRBV27 and TRBJ2-3; D is unresolved. CDR1 is MNHEY and CDR2 is SMNVEV in the germline V gene (reference sequence). This CDR3 has 15 amino acids. Trimming removed 2 bases from V and 6 bases from J, with 15 bases in between.

The chain combines TRBV5-1 with TRBJ2-1; TRBD2 matches at 8 bases. The CDR3 extends over 15 amino acids. The germline CDR1 and CDR2 sequences are SGHRS and YFSETQ. Trimming removed 2 bases from V and 7 bases from J; junction bases left unmatched: 8. The CDR3: CASSLEAGDWNEQFF. The DNA of the CDR3 is TGCGCCAGCAGCTTAGAAGCGGGAGACTGGAATGAGCAGTTCTTC.

The rearrangement joins TRBV28 to TRBJ2-5; 8 bases fit TRBD1. Germline CDR1 is MDHEN and CDR2 is SYDVKM. Trimming cost V 8 bases and J 5 bases; bases outside gene matches: 4. This CDR3 comprises 12 residues. CDR3 nucleotide sequence: TGTGCCAGCCGACGGACAGGGGAGACCCAGTACTTC. Translating gives CASRRTGETQYF.

The rearrangement joins TRBV5-1 to TRBJ2-3; 7 bases match TRBD2. From germline, CDR1 is SGHRS and CDR2 YFSETQ. The CDR3 contains 16 residues. The V segment lost 4 bases and the J segment 0 bases; nucleotides outside the gene matches: 8. As DNA, the CDR3 is TGCGCCAGCAGCCCCTTACTAGCGAGGAGCACAGATACGCAGTATTTT. This translates into CASSPLLARSTDTQYF.

The chain combines TRBV27 with TRBJ2-3; 7 bases are a match to TRBD2. Per germline, CDR1 MNHEY and CDR2 SMNVEV (reference sequence). This CDR3 comprises 16 residues. V shed 4 bases and J 0 bases; nucleotides not matched to a gene: 7. CDR3 nucleotide sequence: TGTGCCAGCAGTTCGGAACCTAGCGGAAGCACAGATACGCAGTATTTT. It yields the protein CASSSEPSGSTDTQYF.

CDR3 sequence (DNA): TGTGCCAGCAGCCGGACAGGGGTCTCTGGAAACACCATATATTTT. This sequence encodes CASSRTGVSGNTIYF. The chain has TRBV7-6 and TRBJ1-3, with 9 positions matching TRBD1. Germline values: CDR1 SGHVS, CDR2 FNYEAQ. With V trimmed by 5 bases and J by 0 bases, 2 bases remained unmatched. There are 15 residues in the CDR3.

The J gene is TRBJ1-1, the V gene TRBV5-8; possibly TRBD1 for D (6 bases). There are 14 residues in the CDR3. The germline V and J ends were trimmed by 0 bases and 4 bases, with 10 bases remaining between them. CDR1 and CDR2 from the germline V gene are SGHTS and YDEGEE. The CDR3 region is CASSLDRGGTEAFF. Written as DNA, the CDR3 is TGTGCCAGCAGCTTGGATAGGGGGGGCACTGAAGCTTTCTTT. Filled out from reference TRBV5-8 and TRBJ1-1, the complete variable domain reads EAGVTQSPTHLIKTRGQQATLRCSPISGHTSVYWYQQALGLGLQFLLWYDEGEERNRGNFPPRFSGRQFPNYSSELNVNALELEDSALYLCASSLDRGGTEAFFGQGTRLTVV.

The genes are TRBV6-6 and TRBJ1-1, with D unclear. This CDR3 region has 14 residues. Trimming removed 7 bases at V and 1 base at J, with 13 bases between. CDR1 and CDR2 (germline): MNHNY, SVGAGI (reference sequence). DNA for the CDR3: TGTGCCAGCACATTCAGAGGATGGAACACTGAAGCTTTCTTT. It translates to CASTFRGWNTEAFF.

This clone was observed once. The rearrangement uses TRBV11-2 and TRBJ2-3; 10 nucleotides agree with TRBD1. The CDR3 sequence is 15 residues long. V was pared by 3 bases and J by 2 bases, with 2 bases of the junction left unmatched. CDR1 SGHAT and CDR2 FQNNGV come from the germline V gene. CDR3 DNA: TGTGCCAGCAGCTTGACAGGGGGCTACACAGATACGCAGTATTTT. It codes for CASSLTGGYTDTQYF.

CDR3 DNA sequence: TGTGCCACCAGTGATCCGGGACAGGGGGTCTCGCAAGAGACCCAGTACTTC. Translating it yields CATSDPGQGVSQETQYF. V and J are TRBV24-1 and TRBJ2-5, with TRBD1 identical over 11 bases. Germline assignment: CDR1 KGHDR and CDR2 SFDVKD. The CDR3 contains 17 residues. V gave up 3 bases and J gave up 2 bases; unmatched junction bases: 7.

The rearrangement uses TRBV29-1 and TRBJ1-5; D possibly corresponds to TRBD1 (6 bases). The germline V and J ends were trimmed by 0 bases and 4 bases, with 10 bases remaining between them. Looked up from germline, CDR1 is SQVTM and CDR2 is ANQGSEA. This CDR3 has 14 amino acids. CDR3 in amino acids: CSVEDGQGNQPQHF. CDR3 DNA sequence: TGCAGCGTTGAAGATGGGCAGGGGAATCAGCCCCAGCATTTT.

The table lists this clone with a count of one. The chain has TRBV6-5 and TRBJ2-2, with a weak D call TRBD2 (5 bases). The germline V gene has CDR1 MNHEY and CDR2 SVGAGI. The CDR3 is made up of 13 amino acids. V was cut by 2 bases and J by 5 bases, with 6 bases left in between. CDR3: CASSYEGTGELFF. CDR3 DNA: TGTGCCAGCAGTTACGAGGGAACCGGGGAGCTGTTTTTT.

This clone has only a few counts. The chain has TRBV7-9 and TRBJ2-3; 8 bases agree with TRBD2. CDR3 length: 16 amino acids. The V segment lost 1 base and the J segment 4 bases; nucleotides outside the gene matches: 7. The germline V gene encodes CDR1 SEHNR and CDR2 FQNEAQ (reference sequence). The CDR3 region is CASSLGTGTRPDTQYF. In DNA form, the CDR3 reads TGTGCCAGCAGCTTAGGAACCGGGACTAGACCAGATACGCAGTATTTT. The full variable domain, completed using reference TRBV7-9 and TRBJ2-3, is DTGVSQNPRHKITKRGQNVTFRCDPISEHNRLYWYRQTLGQGPEFLTYFQNEAQLEKSRLLSDRFSAERPKGSFSTLEIQRTEQGDSAMYLCASSLGTGTRPDTQYFGPGTRLTVL.

The chain joins TRBV7-3 to TRBJ2-1, with 7 bases aligning to TRBD2. Germline loops: CDR1 SGHTA, CDR2 FQGTGA. The junction had 8 bases not matched to a gene; V was cut back by 5 bases and J by 7 bases. The CDR3 spans 14 residues. DNA for the CDR3: TGTGCCAGCAGCCCCTACTGGACTAGTAATGAGCAGTTCTTC. Translating it yields CASSPYWTSNEQFF.

The rearrangement links TRBV5-1 to TRBJ1-2, with 12 bases matching TRBD1. Per the germline V gene, CDR1 is SGHRS and CDR2 is YFSETQ. The V segment lost 1 base and the J segment 7 bases; nucleotides outside the gene matches: 14. This CDR3 is 18 amino acids long. The CDR3 reads CASSLSTGGDRGRGGYTF. The CDR3 bases are TGCGCCAGCAGCTTGAGTACGGGCGGGGACAGGGGGCGCGGTGGCTACACCTTC.

This chain links TRBV3-1 (or the pseudogene TRBV3-2) with TRBJ2-2; TRBD2 matches at 8 bases. The CDR3 is 17 residues long. Germline CDR1 LGHDT, CDR2 YNNKEL (reference sequence). V was clipped by 0 bases and J by 3 bases; unmatched bases: 6. The CDR3 region is CASSQDNGGADTGELFF. In nucleotides, the CDR3 is TGTGCCAGCAGCCAAGATAACGGGGGGGCCGACACCGGGGAGCTGTTTTTT.

V usage is TRBV14 and J usage is TRBJ2-7; the D gene is possibly TRBD1 (5 bases). Germline values: CDR1 SGHDN, CDR2 FVKESK. Trimming left V 1 base short and J 7 bases short, with 14 bases between. The CDR3 sequence is 14 residues long. In DNA, the CDR3 is TGTGCCAGCAGCCAAGTCATGGGGCCTGGTGAGCAGTACTTC. Translated, it gives CASSQVMGPGEQYF.

As DNA, the CDR3 is TGTGCCAGCAGCCCGCCGAACGGATTATCCTACGAGCAGTACTTC. It specifies CASSPPNGLSYEQYF. The rearrangement uses TRBV7-9 and TRBJ2-7; D is undetermined. The CDR3 extends over 15 amino acids. Trimming removed 5 bases at V and 1 base at J, with 15 bases between. Germline CDR1 is SEHNR and CDR2 is FQNEAQ (reference sequence).

The genes are TRBV19 and TRBJ2-1; 10 bases align to TRBD1. V shed 7 bases, J shed 6 bases, and the junction held 6 bases outside the gene matches. This CDR3 has 14 amino acids. Germline V gene sequence: CDR1 LNHDA, CDR2 SQIVND (reference sequence). The CDR3 nucleotides read TGTGCCAGTAACGGACGACAGGGGGCCAATGAGCAGTTCTTC. Residues: CASNGRQGANEQFF. Full variable domain (missing parts from reference TRBV19 and TRBJ2-1): DGGITQSPKYLFRKEGQNVTLSCEQNLNHDAMYWYRQDPGQGLRLIYYSQIVNDFQKGDIAEGYSVSREKKESFPLTVTSAQKNPTAFYLCASNGRQGANEQFFGPGTRLTVL.